The rows below give T cell receptor beta chains drawn from one sample of a study of shared clonotypes between healthy human individuals. Using immunoSEQ multiplex PCR, the repertoire was profiled, and TCRdb retains in-frame clones only, with some absent. The data hold some 980,000 clones, with 76% observed a single time. Sequenced material: memory CD4+ T cells sorted from blood. Receptors were obtained from a man younger than 35 in good health. Each CDR3 is given with its conserved first and last residue. A D gene is named only where the DNA matches it firmly. Clone size appears in some rows only: once, few, many, or a class for an expanded clone.

abundance	v_gene	j_gene	d_gene	CDR3aa	CDR3nt
-	TRBV7-9	TRBJ2-1	-	CASRRQGYNEQFF	TGTGCCAGCAGGCGCCAAGGGTACAATGAGCAGTTCTTC
-	TRBV19	TRBJ1-1	TRBD1	CASRADRWNTEAFF	TGTGCCAGTAGGGCGGACAGGTGGAACACTGAAGCTTTCTTT
-	TRBV23-1	TRBJ2-1	TRBD1	CASNYRDRVEIEQFF	TGCGCCAGCAACTACCGGGACAGGGTCGAAATTGAGCAGTTCTTC
few	TRBV9	TRBJ2-7	TRBD1	CASSVTDRGSYEQYF	TGTGCCAGCAGCGTTACAGACAGGGGTTCCTACGAGCAGTACTTC
-	TRBV11-3	TRBJ2-3	-	CASSLEVTDTQYF	TGTGCCAGCAGCTTAGAGGTTACAGATACGCAGTATTTT
-	TRBV7-9	TRBJ2-1	-	CASSYNEQFF	TGTGCCAGCAGCTACAATGAGCAGTTCTTC
-	TRBV7-2	TRBJ2-2	TRBD2	CASSLNSIYAGGAGELFF	TGTGCCAGCAGTCTTAATTCTATTTATGCGGGGGGCGCCGGGGAGCTGTTTTTT
-	TRBV5-8	TRBJ2-3	TRBD1	CASSVDREAYF	TGTGCCAGCAGCGTGGACAGGGAAGCCTATTTT
-	TRBV5-1	TRBJ2-7	-	CASSLGSSYEQYF	TGCGCCAGCAGCTTGGGCAGCTCCTACGAGCAGTACTTC
-	TRBV9	TRBJ2-1	TRBD2	CASSSGTSGNNEQFF	TGTGCCAGCAGCTCCGGGACTAGCGGAAACAATGAGCAGTTCTTC
-	TRBV2	TRBJ2-6	TRBD2	CASRGTSGGSGANVLTF	TGTGCCAGCCGGGGGACTAGCGGGGGATCTGGGGCCAACGTCCTGACTTTC
-	TRBV4-3	TRBJ2-7	-	CASSQERGSYEQYF	TGCGCCAGCAGCCAAGAGCGGGGTTCCTACGAGCAGTACTTC
once	TRBV27	TRBJ2-7	-	CASSLPRSVYEQYF	TGTGCCAGCAGTTTACCCAGGTCCGTCTACGAGCAGTACTTC
-	TRBV28	TRBJ1-6	-	CASTRLGSPLHF	TGTGCCAGCACCAGATTGGGGTCACCCCTCCACTTT
-	TRBV2	TRBJ1-5	-	CASSAGGLRQPQHF	TGTGCCAGCAGTGCCGGGGGGCTGAGGCAGCCCCAGCATTTT
-	TRBV11-2	TRBJ1-5	-	CASSPAQESNQPQHF	TGTGCCAGCAGCCCCGCGCAGGAGAGCAATCAGCCCCAGCATTTT
-	TRBV5-1	TRBJ2-5	-	CASASGSGETQYF	TGCGCCAGCGCTTCCGGGTCGGGAGAGACCCAGTACTTC
-	TRBV14	TRBJ1-1	-	CASSGRGEAFF	TGTGCCAGCAGCGGCAGGGGTGAAGCTTTCTTT
-	TRBV18	TRBJ1-5	TRBD1	CASSPSGQNNQPQHF	TGTGCCAGCTCACCATCGGGACAGAACAATCAGCCCCAGCATTTT
-	TRBV20-1	TRBJ2-5	-	CSGGLAGAQYF	TGCAGTGGGGGACTGGCCGGGGCCCAGTACTTC
-	TRBV5-4	TRBJ2-2	TRBD2	CASSQISGGYTGELFF	TGTGCCAGCAGCCAAATTAGCGGGGGCTACACCGGGGAGCTGTTTTTT
once	TRBV7-9	TRBJ1-3	-	CASSLGLGNTIYF	TGTGCCAGCAGCTTAGGTCTCGGAAACACCATATATTTT
-	TRBV5-4	TRBJ1-1	TRBD1	CASSLDRGQGGAEAFF	TGTGCCAGCAGCTTGGATAGGGGACAGGGAGGCGCTGAAGCTTTCTTT
-	TRBV10-2	TRBJ1-1	-	CASGRGETEAFF	TGCGCCAGCGGTAGGGGGGAAACTGAAGCTTTCTTT
-	TRBV4-1	TRBJ2-7	-	CASSRPTGSYEQYF	TGCGCCAGCAGCCGCCCCACAGGGAGCTACGAGCAGTACTTC
many	TRBV11-1	TRBJ1-2	TRBD1	CASSRIGTGDGYTF	TGTGCCAGCAGCCGAATCGGGACAGGGGATGGCTACACCTTC
-	TRBV7-3	TRBJ2-5	TRBD2	CASSREGQETQYF	TGTGCCAGCAGCCGGGAGGGTCAAGAGACCCAGTACTTC
-	TRBV19	TRBJ1-2	-	CASSHQGTPRGYTF	TGTGCCAGTAGTCACCAGGGGACCCCGCGTGGCTACACCTTC
-	TRBV2	TRBJ2-5	-	CASSVTAGSQETQYF	TGTGCCAGCAGTGTAACGGCAGGATCCCAAGAGACCCAGTACTTC
-	TRBV6-9	TRBJ1-1	TRBD1	CASSCTGGTEAFF	TGTGCCAGCAGTTGTACAGGGGGTACTGAAGCTTTCTTT
few	TRBV6-5	TRBJ1-5	-	CASRAYTNINQPQHF	TGTGCCAGCAGAGCATATACAAATATCAATCAGCCCCAGCATTTT
-	TRBV6-6	TRBJ2-4	TRBD1	CASSHGTGKNIQYF	TGTGCCAGCAGTCACGGGACAGGAAAAAACATTCAGTACTTC
-	TRBV28	TRBJ2-7	-	CASSVGGGHGEQYF	TGTGCCAGCAGCGTAGGGGGGGGGCACGGCGAGCAGTACTTC
-	TRBV6-6	TRBJ2-7	TRBD1	CASSPRDRGAYEQYF	TGTGCCAGCAGTCCCCGGGACAGGGGCGCCTACGAGCAGTACTTC
few	TRBV21-1	TRBJ2-7	-	CASSKVPSGRREQYF	TGTGCCAGCAGCAAAGTGCCTAGCGGGAGGAGGGAGCAGTACTTC
-	TRBV7-8	TRBJ2-1	-	CASSFRVGSDNEQFF	TGTGCCAGCAGCTTCCGGGTGGGATCGGACAATGAGCAGTTCTTC
-	TRBV28	TRBJ1-2	-	CASRVGGRDYGYTF	TGTGCCAGCAGAGTCGGGGGGCGCGATTATGGCTACACCTTC
-	TRBV5-1	TRBJ2-5	TRBD2	CASSLAASGQETQYF	TGCGCCAGCAGCTTGGCCGCTAGCGGACAAGAGACCCAGTACTTC
-	TRBV4-3	TRBJ2-6	-	CASSQVYSSGANVLTF	TGCGCCAGCAGCCAAGTGTATAGTTCTGGGGCCAACGTCCTGACTTTC
-	TRBV14	TRBJ2-7	-	CASSRQSYYEQYF	TGTGCCAGCAGCCGCCAGAGTTACTACGAGCAGTACTTC
few	TRBV10-3	TRBJ1-2	TRBD1	CAISELVSGGSGGYTF	TGTGCCATCAGTGAGTTAGTATCAGGGGGCTCAGGTGGCTACACCTTC
-	TRBV30	TRBJ2-7	TRBD2	CAWGGGTSGTSSYEQYF	TGTGCCTGGGGTGGAGGGACTAGCGGGACCAGCTCCTACGAGCAGTACTTC
few	TRBV7-9	TRBJ1-2	-	CASSLRLPKGHGYTF	TGTGCCAGCAGCTTAAGGCTACCCAAGGGACATGGCTACACCTTC
-	TRBV7-9	TRBJ2-1	-	CASSLGTSYNEQFF	TGTGCCAGCAGCTTGGGGACGTCCTACAATGAGCAGTTCTTC
-	TRBV7-9	TRBJ1-4	-	CASSQRQGQEKLFF	TGTGCCAGCAGCCAGCGGCAGGGACAAGAAAAACTGTTTTTT
-	TRBV18	TRBJ2-1	-	CASSPARTGEQFF	TGTGCCAGCTCACCGGCCAGAACGGGTGAGCAGTTCTTC
-	TRBV19	TRBJ2-3	TRBD2	CASSLREATDTQYF	TGTGCCAGTTCGTTACGGGAGGCCACAGATACGCAGTATTTT
few	TRBV29-1	TRBJ2-1	TRBD1	CSALVGTGVGNEQFF	TGCAGCGCCCTGGTTGGGACAGGGGTAGGAAATGAGCAGTTCTTC
-	TRBV6-1	TRBJ2-7	TRBD1	CASSEGDRDEQYF	TGTGCCAGCAGTGAAGGGGACAGAGACGAGCAGTACTTC
-	TRBV2	TRBJ2-3	-	CASSGTTIKDTQYF	TGTGCCAGCAGTGGGACTACCATTAAGGATACGCAGTATTTT
-	TRBV18	TRBJ1-3	-	CASSPQAGYPSGNTIYF	TGTGCCAGCTCACCACAAGCAGGGTACCCATCTGGAAACACCATATATTTT
once	TRBV7-8	TRBJ2-7	-	CASSLLGGTYEQYF	TGTGCCAGCAGCTTGCTAGGGGGGACCTACGAGCAGTACTTC
few	TRBV23-1	TRBJ1-5	-	CASSQGQFSNQPQHF	TGCGCCAGCAGTCAAGGACAGTTTAGCAATCAGCCCCAGCATTTT
-	TRBV30	TRBJ2-2	TRBD1	CAWSSPTGGRTGELFF	TGTGCCTGGAGCTCCCCGACAGGGGGGCGGACCGGGGAGCTGTTTTTT
-	TRBV30	TRBJ1-3	-	CAYSASSGNTIYF	TGTGCCTACTCCGCTTCCTCTGGAAACACCATATATTTT
-	TRBV15	TRBJ1-1	TRBD1	CATGTGNIQAFF	TGTGCCACCGGGACAGGGAACATACAAGCTTTCTTT